This T cell receptor beta chain stems from a study of CD8 T cells in ankylosing spondylitis. The study's findings and limits: Several highly homologous variants made up a TCR beta motif that seemed to typify ankylosing spondylitis blood. Both synovial fluid and blood in reactive arthritis had previously been reported to carry some motif variants. Significant enrichment of disease-linked clones was reported in matched ankylosing spondylitis synovial fluid. CD8+ disease-linked clones were present at relatively low frequencies in blood.

CDR3 size: 16 residues. Germline V CDR1 and CDR2: SGHVS, FQNEAQ. The V gene end was trimmed by 7 bases and the J gene end by 0 bases; junction bases not matched to a gene: 7. TCRdb re-analysed the 5' RACE reads in MiXCR, keeping a single row per CDR3 protein. The table lists 300,000 to 400,000 distinct CDR3 sequences, 9.5% to 13% of them singletons, with 9.1% in the top ten. Remarks on this clonotype: Its antigen is as yet unknown.

The specimen was blood, either unsorted or a sorted T cell fraction (not recorded which). The V call is TRBV7-8, the J call TRBJ2-2; TRBD2 matches at 8 bases. This clonotype originated in a female donor with ankylosing spondylitis or in good health (not recorded which). CDR3 loop: CASTMSGLANTGELFF. The CDR3 bases are TGTGCCAGCACCATGTCGGGACTAGCGAACACCGGGGAGCTGTTTTTT.